Listed here is a single TCR beta chain. No antigen is known for it. This may arise from a read error, as a much more abundant clone is one base away. This specimen belongs to a study of glioma-infiltrating T cells. Study-level background: Samples included WHO grade II oligodendrogliomas or astrocytomas and initial-diagnosis grade IV glioblastomas. General observations from the study: Non-neoplastic patients had below-expected tissue-blood divergence, while all gliomas exceeded expectation.

Using RNA template, CDR3s of TCR alpha and beta were amplified with iRepertoire arm-PCR. Tissue mRNA or PBMC total RNA, about 90-450 ng, went into one-step reverse transcription and amplification. TCRdb ran MiXCR on the multiplex PCR reads and lists one entry per CDR3 protein. The profile covers approximately 400,000 distinct CDR3 sequences, with 41% appearing a single time and approximately 12% taken by the ten largest. The TCR was taken from a human donor with low-grade glioma or glioblastoma, undergoing nonglioma brain surgery, or in good health (not recorded which). Sequenced: glioma tissue, nonneoplastic brain tissue, or PBMCs (not recorded which).

In DNA, the CDR3 is TGTGCCAGCAGTTTAGGTGGCCTTAGATCCTACGAGCAGTACTTC. Translated, it gives CASSLGGLRSYEQYF. This chain joins TRBV27 and TRBJ2-7; D not resolved. V was clipped by 2 bases and J by 1 base, with 12 bases between them. The germline gives CDR1 MNHEY, CDR2 SMNVEV (reference sequence). There are 15 residues in the CDR3.